The entry that follows covers one T cell receptor (beta chain) sequence. This sample was taken from a study of cytomegalovirus exposure and HLA in healthy donors. Both 60 Vbeta primers and 13 Jbeta primers went into the PCR. Measured with immunoSEQ multiplex PCR; TCRdb has only the in-frame clones, and not every one. The sample has about 160,000 clones, 60% to 80% seen once. Germline V CDR1 and CDR2: SGHAT, FQNNGV. V lost 3 bases and J lost 4, with 13 bases in between. The CDR3 contains 15 residues. The clonotype was recovered from a woman aged 30 to 39 in good health and CMV-seronegative. The material sequenced was PBMCs. V and J are TRBV11-2 and TRBJ2-1; D possibly corresponds to TRBD1 (6 bases). CDR3 residues: CASSFFRGPYNEQFF. In DNA form, the CDR3 reads TGTGCCAGCAGCTTTTTCAGGGGACCTTACAATGAGCAGTTCTTC. The full variable domain, its missing parts supplied by reference TRBV11-2 and TRBJ2-1, is EAGVAQSPRYKIIEKRQSVAFWCNPISGHATLYWYQQILGQGPKLLIQFQNNGVVDDSQLPKDRFSAERLKGVDSTLKIQPAKLEDSAVYLCASSFFRGPYNEQFFGPGTRLTVL.